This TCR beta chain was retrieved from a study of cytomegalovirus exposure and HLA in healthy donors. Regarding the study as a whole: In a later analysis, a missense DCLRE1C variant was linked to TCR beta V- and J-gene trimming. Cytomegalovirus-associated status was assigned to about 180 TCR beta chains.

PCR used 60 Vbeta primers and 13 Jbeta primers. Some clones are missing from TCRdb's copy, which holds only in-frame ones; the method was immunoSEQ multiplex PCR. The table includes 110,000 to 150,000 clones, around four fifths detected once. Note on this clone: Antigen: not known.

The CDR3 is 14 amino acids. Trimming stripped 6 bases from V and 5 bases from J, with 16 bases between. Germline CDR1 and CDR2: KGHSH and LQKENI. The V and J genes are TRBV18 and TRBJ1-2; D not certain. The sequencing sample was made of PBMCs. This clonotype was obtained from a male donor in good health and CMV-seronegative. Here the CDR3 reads CASSGERRAYGYTF. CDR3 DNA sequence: TGTGCCAGCTCCGGGGAACGGAGGGCTTATGGCTACACCTTC.